What follows describes a single T cell receptor beta chain. Its antigen is not known. This specimen comes from a study of post-analysis software for immune sequencing data. Turning to the study itself: The study covered relapsing-remitting, secondary progressive and progressive-relapsing courses of multiple sclerosis.

Unique molecular identifiers tagged the TCR beta cDNA libraries. Starting from approximately 0.95 to 9.8 million T cells, the study yielded approximately 460,000 cDNA molecules. Each CDR3 protein is one row after TCRdb ran MiXCR on the PCR reads. The sample gives around 200,000 distinct CDR3 sequences, about 30% of which show up once; 3% to 3.5% is in the top ten. The study, taken as a whole, reports: Under F measure analysis, samples from one preparation batch co-clustered strongly. Normalized Chao1 diversity in multiple sclerosis patients fell significantly below that of controls.

The sample taken for sequencing was blood. The origin of this receptor is a girl under 18 with multiple sclerosis.

The CDR3 DNA reads as TGTGCCAGCAGCCTACGACTAGTGGATAGAACCTACGAGCAGTACTTC. Its protein product is CASSLRLVDRTYEQYF. V is TRBV6-6 and J is TRBJ2-7; D is possibly TRBD2 (6 bases). Per germline, CDR1 MNHNY and CDR2 SVGAGI (reference sequence). V gave up 6 bases and J gave up 2 bases, with 20 bases separating them. The CDR3 runs to 16 residues.